The 14 T cell receptor beta chains given below trace back to one sample, sequenced in a study of CD8 T cells in Susac syndrome. The RNA, about 0.5 to 1 ug, was put through reverse transcription using random hexamers. From the immunoSEQ multiplex PCR reads, TCRdb called clonotypes with MiXCR, one entry per CDR3 protein. The sample has roughly 130,000 distinct CDR3 sequences, about 95% seen once; the top ten hold 0.09% to 0.15%. Source material: CD4+ T cells from PBMCs. These receptors originate from a human donor in good health.

This clonotype was observed once. An end of the junction differs from the germline gene, which may be a read error. The chain is built from TRBV19 and TRBJ2-1; maybe TRBD1 (5 bases). This CDR3 comprises 12 residues. CDR1 and CDR2 (germline): LNHDA, SQIVND (reference sequence). CDR3 loop: CASSLDRHEQFF. CDR3 nucleotide sequence: TGTGCCAGTAGTCTAGACAGACATGAGCAGTTCTTC.

This sequence joins TRBV29-1 and TRBJ2-1, with TRBD2 identical over 12 bases. CDR1 is SQVTM and CDR2 is ANQGSEA in the germline V gene. The CDR3 has 14 amino acids. Germline trimming cut 7 bases from V and 4 bases from J; bases unmatched to any gene: 5. The CDR3 is CSDRLAGAYNEQFF. CDR3 in DNA: TGCAGCGACCGACTAGCGGGAGCGTACAATGAGCAGTTCTTC.

This chain links TRBV28 with TRBJ2-5, with 10 bases lining up with TRBD2. Trimming removed 8 bases from V and 1 base from J; junction bases left unmatched: 1. This CDR3 has 13 residues. Germline CDR1 reads MDHEN; CDR2 reads SYDVKM. CDR3 loop: CASRLAGQETQYF. As DNA, the CDR3 is TGTGCCAGCCGACTAGCGGGCCAAGAGACCCAGTACTTC.

The V call is TRBV30, the J call TRBJ2-5; TRBD1 matches 7 bases. V lost 3 bases to trimming and J lost 0 bases; unmatched junction nucleotides: 7. This CDR3 region has 15 residues. In germline, CDR1 is GTSNPN, CDR2 SVGIG (reference sequence). The CDR3 loop is CAWSTGTAYQETQYF. Written as DNA, the CDR3 is TGTGCCTGGAGCACCGGGACAGCGTACCAAGAGACCCAGTACTTC.

CDR3 bases: TGTGCCAGCAGCTTATCGGCGGTACCCTACGAGCAGTACTTC. Translation: CASSLSAVPYEQYF. The chain recombines TRBV7-8 with TRBJ2-7; no definite D call. Germline-derived CDR1 and CDR2 are SGHVS and FQNEAQ. The CDR3 runs to 14 residues. Trimming took 2 bases from V and 2 from J, leaving 10 bases between them.

The chain recombines TRBV15 with TRBJ2-5, with 11 bases lining up with TRBD2. The CDR3 contains 14 residues. CDR1 is LNHNV and CDR2 is YYDKDF in the germline V gene (reference sequence). With 5 bases clipped from V and 2 bases from J, the junction kept 1 base outside the gene matches. The CDR3 nucleotides are TGTGCCACCAGCCTAGCGGGAGGACAAGAGACCCAGTACTTC. Translated: CATSLAGGQETQYF.

The chain employs TRBV5-6 and TRBJ1-1; D might be TRBD1 (6 bases). CDR1 is SGHDT, CDR2 YYEEEE, per germline. V lost 3 bases to trimming and J lost 4 bases, with 16 bases between them. This CDR3 spans 15 amino acids. The CDR3 loop reads CASSSVQGFGTEAFF. The CDR3 DNA sequence: TGTGCCAGCAGCTCGGTACAGGGATTCGGCACTGAAGCTTTCTTT. Full variable domain (rest looked up from reference TRBV5-6 and TRBJ1-1): DAGVTQSPTHLIKTRGQQVTLRCSPKSGHDTVSWYQQALGQGPQFIFQYYEEEERQRGNFPDRFSGHQFPNYSSELNVNALLLGDSALYLCASSSVQGFGTEAFFGQGTRLTVV.

The V call is TRBV29-1, the J call TRBJ1-2; unclear D gene. V lost 6 bases, J lost 0 bases, and 14 bases lay in between. In germline, CDR1 is SQVTM, CDR2 ANQGSEA. This CDR3 comprises 14 residues. CDR3 in amino acids: CSVGQMAANYGYTF. Here the CDR3 DNA reads TGCAGCGTCGGCCAAATGGCAGCTAACTATGGCTACACCTTC.

The chain links TRBV6-5 to TRBJ2-3; 8 bases are a match to TRBD1. The CDR3 consists of 15 residues. Looked up from germline, CDR1 is MNHEY and CDR2 is SVGAGI. The trim removed 4 bases at V and 5 bases at J, leaving 8 bases unmatched. CDR3 protein: CASSFQGARVDTQYF. The CDR3 coding sequence is TGTGCCAGCAGTTTTCAGGGGGCACGGGTAGATACGCAGTATTTT.

The V and J genes are TRBV5-4 and TRBJ2-5; 9 bases map to TRBD2. There are 15 residues in the CDR3. Germline CDR1 is SGHNT and CDR2 is YYREEE (reference sequence). J lost 5 bases, V lost 0 bases, and 5 bases had no gene match. The CDR3 loop is CASSLVREGLETQYF. In DNA, the CDR3 is TGTGCCAGCAGCTTGGTGCGGGAGGGCCTTGAGACCCAGTACTTC. The full variable domain, completed using reference TRBV5-4 and TRBJ2-5, is ETGVTQSPTHLIKTRGQQVTLRCSSQSGHNTVSWYQQALGQGPQFIFQYYREEENGRGNFPPRFSGLQFPNYSSELNVNALELDDSALYLCASSLVREGLETQYFGPGTRLLVL.

The V call is TRBV5-1, the J call TRBJ2-6; D is unresolved. The germline CDR1 and CDR2 sequences are SGHRS and YFSETQ. Trimming cost V 6 bases and J 0 bases, with 7 bases left between them. The CDR3 has 14 amino acids. CDR3 amino acids: CASTGSSGANVLTF. In DNA form, the CDR3 reads TGCGCCAGCACTGGCAGCTCTGGGGCCAACGTCCTGACTTTC.

The chain employs TRBV15 and TRBJ2-7; no definite D call. The CDR3 length is 13 residues. Trimming took 3 bases from V and 1 from J, leaving 7 bases between them. The germline gives CDR1 LNHNV, CDR2 YYDKDF (reference sequence). The CDR3 DNA follows: TGTGCCACCAGCAGCTTACGTTCCTACGAGCAGTACTTC. It is translated as CATSSLRSYEQYF.

The gene calls are TRBV5-1 and TRBJ2-5; 11 nucleotides agree with TRBD2. CDR3 length equals 16 residues. Germline V lookup: CDR1 SGHRS, CDR2 YFSETQ. Losses at the gene ends were 0 bases for V and 4 bases for J; bases not matched to a gene: 5. In nucleotides, the CDR3 is TGCGCCAGCAGCTTGGATCTAGCGGGAGGTCGAGAGACCCAGTACTTC. Protein sequence: CASSLDLAGGRETQYF.

The chain recombines TRBV2 with TRBJ1-5, with D possibly TRBD1 on 6 matching bases. Trimming removed 7 bases at V and 2 bases at J, with 9 bases between. This CDR3 comprises 13 residues. Germline lookup yields CDR1 SNHLY and CDR2 FYNNEI. CDR3 protein: CASTRQGNQPQHF. In nucleotides, the CDR3 is TGTGCCAGCACCCGACAGGGCAATCAGCCCCAGCATTTT.